This T cell receptor beta chain was retrieved from a study of CD8 T cells in ankylosing spondylitis. V shed 6 bases, J shed 4 bases, and the junction held 9 bases outside the gene matches. This CDR3 has 15 amino acids. Germline CDR1 is MNHEY and CDR2 is SVGAGI. TCRdb independently ran MiXCR on the 5' RACE reads; one entry per CDR3 protein. Of 69,000 or so distinct CDR3 sequences listed, approximately 5% are singletons. This clonotype was seen many times. Its antigen is currently unknown. Study outcomes and limitations: What seemed typical of ankylosing spondylitis blood was a TCR beta motif built from several highly homologous variants.

The sample comprised blood, either unsorted or a sorted T cell fraction (not recorded which). The V call is TRBV6-5, the J call TRBJ2-3; 8 positions match TRBD2. The clonotype comes from a male donor with ankylosing spondylitis or in good health (not recorded which). The CDR3 reads CASRRGGLGPDTQYF. The CDR3 DNA sequence: TGTGCCAGCAGGCGCGGGGGGTTAGGCCCAGATACGCAGTATTTT.